The rows below give T cell receptor beta chains drawn from one sample of a study of shared clonotypes between healthy human individuals. Sequencing was performed with immunoSEQ multiplex PCR; in TCRdb, only in-frame clones are kept and a portion is missing. The table lists some 2,500,000 clones, roughly 93% of them singletons. Sequenced input: naive CD4+ T cells from PBMCs. The receptors were sampled from a man between 18 and 35 years old in good health. Some clones in this sample may be carry-over from other donors' samples. CDR3s include the opening cysteine and the closing phenylalanine or tryptophan. A D gene is named only where the DNA matches it firmly. Clone size is shown for a subset of rows, as once, few, many or a class of expanded clone.

>TRBJ1-3|.|TRBD1|TRBV2
TGTGCCAGCAGCTACGTAGACAGGGTCGCTGGAAACACCATATATTTT
CASSYVDRVAGNTIYF
>TRBJ2-5|.|TRBD2|TRBV5-6
TGTGCCAGCAGCTTGTTGGGAGAACTAGCGGGCTTAGAGACCCAGTACTTC
CASSLLGELAGLETQYF
>TRBJ2-3|.|.|TRBV9
TGTGCCAGCAGCGAGACTCCCTCGTCCTGGGAGGCGCAGTATTTT
CASSETPSSWEAQYF
>TRBJ2-3|.|.|TRBV6-5
TGTGCCAGCAGCCCCCGGGTCGGACACACAGATACGCAGTATTTT
CASSPRVGHTDTQYF
>TRBJ2-5|.|.|TRBV6-6
TGTGCCAGCAGTTACAGAGGGATGGAGACCCAGTACTTC
CASSYRGMETQYF
>TRBJ2-7|.|TRBD1|TRBV6-6
TGTGCCAGCAGACTATTCCGGACAGGGGCCTACGAGCAGTACTTC
CASRLFRTGAYEQYF
>TRBJ2-3|.|.|TRBV28
TGTGCCAGCAGTAACGACCGCTCTCCAGGGGCTTCCACAGATACGCAGTATTTT
CASSNDRSPGASTDTQYF
>TRBJ2-2|.|TRBD1|TRBV27
TGTGCCAGCAGGCGGCGGGACAGGGGGTCCACCGGGGAGCTGTTTTTT
CASRRRDRGSTGELFF
>TRBJ2-5|.|.|TRBV2
TGTGCCAGCAGGAGGGGGGAGGGAGAGACCCAGTACTTC
CASRRGEGETQYF
>TRBJ1-2|.|TRBD1|TRBV5-1
TGCGCCAGCAGCTTGGAGGGACAGGCATCCTATGGCTACACCTTC
CASSLEGQASYGYTF
>TRBJ2-6|.|.|TRBV27
TGTGCCAGCAGCCGTAGCCCCGTCTCTGGGGCCAACGTCCTGACTTTC
CASSRSPVSGANVLTF
>TRBJ2-7|.|.|TRBV6-1
TGTGCCAGCCTCGACTTTACAGGTTCCTACGAGCAGTACTTC
CASLDFTGSYEQYF
>TRBJ2-1|.|TRBD1|TRBV11-2
TGTGCCAGCAGCTTCGACAGGGGGCTTCCTCCAGAGCAGTTCTTC
CASSFDRGLPPEQFF
>TRBJ2-2|.|.|TRBV6-6
TGTGCCAGCAGTTACTTCCGGGGGCTAGACACCGGGGAGCTGTTTTTT
CASSYFRGLDTGELFF
>TRBJ1-3|once|.|TRBV9
TGTGCCAGCAGCGTTTTCGCTGGAAACACCATATATTTT
CASSVFAGNTIYF
>TRBJ1-5|.|TRBD1|TRBV5-6
TGTGCCAGCAGCTTGTCTGAAATGTTCGGCAGGGGGAATCAGCCCCAGCATTTT
CASSLSEMFGRGNQPQHF
>TRBJ2-5|.|.|TRBV11-3
TGTGCCAGCAGCTTCGGAGTGAAAGAGACCCAGTACTTC
CASSFGVKETQYF
>TRBJ2-7|.|.|TRBV7-8
TGTGCCAGCAGCTTGGACCACCGGGACCCCGCCGGGCAGTACTTC
CASSLDHRDPAGQYF
>TRBJ1-2|.|.|TRBV30
TGTGCCTGGAGTATTAACGCTGGGGGTGGCTATGGCTACACCTTC
CAWSINAGGGYGYTF
>TRBJ1-3|.|.|TRBV6-5
TGTGCCAGCAGACCACCGGGATCCGCTGGAAACACCATATATTTT
CASRPPGSAGNTIYF
>TRBJ2-7|.|.|TRBV18
TGTGCCAGCTCACCACCCGGCCAGGGCAACGAGCAGTACTTC
CASSPPGQGNEQYF
>TRBJ1-2|.|TRBD1|TRBV19
TGTGCCAGTAGTATATATTTCGCCGTGGACAGGACAATTAACTATGGCTACACCTTC
CASSIYFAVDRTINYGYTF
>TRBJ2-2|.|TRBD2|TRBV28
TGTGCCAGCAGTCCTCCCGGGGCTAGCGGGAGGGTAACCGGGGAGCTGTTTTTT
CASSPPGASGRVTGELFF
>TRBJ2-1|.|TRBD2|TRBV7-9
TGTGCCAGCAGCTCAATTGGATCTAGCGGCTACAATGAGCAGTTCTTC
CASSSIGSSGYNEQFF
>TRBJ2-1|.|TRBD2|TRBV5-1
TGCGCCAGTAGCGGACTAGCGGGATACAATGAGCAGTTCTTC
CASSGLAGYNEQFF
>TRBJ1-2|.|.|TRBV5-8
TGTGCCAGCAGCTTGCGAGCAGTCTATGGCTACACCTTC
CASSLRAVYGYTF
>TRBJ1-2|.|.|TRBV7-3
TGTGCCAGCAGATCTGGGCCAGGGGACTATGGCTACACCTTC
CASRSGPGDYGYTF
>TRBJ1-5|.|TRBD1|TRBV2
TGTGCCAGCAGAGGGACAGTAAATCAGCCCCAGCATTTT
CASRGTVNQPQHF
>TRBJ2-1|.|TRBD2|TRBV12-5
TGTGCTAGTGGGAGTAGCGGGAGTGGCTATGAGCAGTTCTTC
CASGSSGSGYEQFF
>TRBJ2-4|.|.|TRBV11-2
TGTGCCAGCACCCAGGGGTTTAAGAACATTCAGTACTTC
CASTQGFKNIQYF
>TRBJ2-5|.|.|TRBV6-5
TGTGCCAGCAGAGGACCCGAACGGGAGACCCAGTACTTC
CASRGPERETQYF
>TRBJ1-1|.|.|TRBV30
TGTGCCTGGAGCGGTGATGGTGAAGCTTTCTTT
CAWSGDGEAFF
>TRBJ2-7|.|.|TRBV9
TGTGCCAGCAGCGTAGAGGCAGGGCTGGGCGAGCAGTACTTC
CASSVEAGLGEQYF
>TRBJ1-5|.|.|TRBV11-2
TGTGCCAGCAGTCTTACAGGGAGCAATCAGCCCCAGCATTTT
CASSLTGSNQPQHF
>TRBJ1-1|.|.|TRBV19
TGTGCCAGTAGTAGGGACCCGGGGCGAGCTTTCTTT
CASSRDPGRAFF
>TRBJ2-3|.|.|TRBV5-1
TGCGCCAGCAGCTCCTCCGACTTAACTGGGACAGATACGCAGTATTTT
CASSSSDLTGTDTQYF
>TRBJ1-5|.|.|TRBV28
TGTGCCAGCAGTCCTTACAGGGTCGGCAATCAGCCCCAGCATTTT
CASSPYRVGNQPQHF
>TRBJ2-5|.|.|TRBV7-3
TGTGCCAGCATCCCCGGCAGGTTCGGGGGAGAGACCCAGTACTTC
CASIPGRFGGETQYF
>TRBJ2-7|.|.|TRBV30
TGTGCCTGGAGTCCCCAGGGCTACGAGCAGTACTTC
CAWSPQGYEQYF
>TRBJ1-3|.|.|TRBV2
TGTGCCAGCACGTATGTCAGCCCGAGCTCTGGAAACACCATATATTTT
CASTYVSPSSGNTIYF
>TRBJ2-7|.|.|TRBV6-1
TGTGCCAGCAGGATTTCGACAGCGTTAACCTACGAGCAGTACTTC
CASRISTALTYEQYF
>TRBJ1-5|.|.|TRBV20-1
TGCAGTGCTAGCGGAAATCAGCCCCAGCATTTT
CSASGNQPQHF
>TRBJ2-5|.|TRBD2|TRBV7-9
TGTGCCAGCAGCTCAAGCGGACCCGGGACTAGCGGGAGATTCCAGTACTTC
CASSSSGPGTSGRFQYF
>TRBJ2-2|.|.|TRBV19
TGTGCCAGTACGTCCAAATTTATCGGCAACACCGGGGAGCTGTTTTTT
CASTSKFIGNTGELFF
>TRBJ2-1|.|.|TRBV9
TGTGCCAGCAGCTCTGGCATTGAGCAGTTCTTC
CASSSGIEQFF
>TRBJ1-1|.|.|TRBV2
TGTGCCAGCAGGGCGGGGGCGGACACTGAAGCTTTCTTT
CASRAGADTEAFF
>TRBJ1-3|.|.|TRBV18
TGTGCCAGCTCACCACTCAACAGCGCTTCTGGAAACACCATATATTTT
CASSPLNSASGNTIYF
>TRBJ2-1|.|.|TRBV7-9
TGTGCCAGCAGCTGGTGGGGGCAGACTAACTACAATGAGCAGTTCTTC
CASSWWGQTNYNEQFF
>TRBJ1-2|.|TRBD1|TRBV30
TGTGCCTGGAGTGTAGGGACAGGTTTTTCCTATGGCTACACCTTC
CAWSVGTGFSYGYTF
>TRBJ2-7|.|TRBD2|TRBV6-1
TGTGCCAGCAGTGAAGCTTCAGGGCTAGCGGGAAGCGAGCAGTACTTC
CASSEASGLAGSEQYF
>TRBJ2-6|few|.|TRBV7-2
TGTGCCAGCAGCTTAGCGCTTGGCGCCGGGGCCAACGTCCTGACTTTC
CASSLALGAGANVLTF
>TRBJ2-1|.|TRBD1|TRBV6-6
TGTGCCAGCAGTTACTCGAGACAGGGATTCTACAATGAGCAGTTCTTC
CASSYSRQGFYNEQFF
>TRBJ1-4|.|TRBD1|TRBV14
TGTGCCAGCAGCCAGAGAACAGGGGCTAGTGAAAAACTGTTTTTT
CASSQRTGASEKLFF
>TRBJ2-3|once|.|TRBV2
TGTGCCAGCAGTGGGTATAGGACAGATACGCAGTATTTT
CASSGYRTDTQYF
>TRBJ2-5|.|.|TRBV18
TGTGCCAGCTCACCAGGCTTACAAGAGACCCAGTACTTC
CASSPGLQETQYF
>TRBJ2-7|once|TRBD1|TRBV5-1
TGCGCCAGCAGCTTTCAAACAGGGGGCAGATACGAGCAGTACTTC
CASSFQTGGRYEQYF
>TRBJ1-2|.|.|TRBV4-2
TGTGCCAGCAGCCGGACGGGAGGCGACTATGGCTACACCTTC
CASSRTGGDYGYTF